Each of the 4 T cell receptor beta chains below was sequenced from the same sample in a study of T cells after yellow fever vaccination. TCRdb recomputed calls from the 5' RACE reads with MiXCR, one row per CDR3 protein. The sample has 500,000 to 650,000 distinct CDR3 sequences, about 15% seen once. Specimen: PBMCs, collected 4 to 6 days after the first yellow fever vaccination. The receptor source for this set is a young man who received the YFV17D yellow fever vaccine.

This clonotype was observed many times. This chain joins TRBV5-1 and TRBJ1-6; possible D gene TRBD1, 6 bases. Germline lookup yields CDR1 SGHRS and CDR2 YFSETQ. The CDR3 extends over 16 amino acids. V dropped 0 bases and J dropped 6 bases, with 13 bases sitting between them. CDR3 amino acids: CASSLDQGSPNSPLHF. In DNA, the CDR3 is TGCGCCAGCAGCTTGGATCAGGGGTCGCCTAATTCACCCCTCCACTTT.

The V and J genes are TRBV9 and TRBJ1-2; D is unresolved. The germline V gene encodes CDR1 SGDLS and CDR2 YYNGEE. This CDR3 has 13 residues. V shed 3 bases and J shed 0 bases, with 6 bases lying between them. The chain's CDR3 is CASSGHANYGYTF. In DNA, the CDR3 is TGTGCCAGCAGCGGACATGCTAACTATGGCTACACCTTC. The variable domain in full, with the rest retrieved from reference TRBV9 and TRBJ1-2, is DSGVTQTPKHLITATGQRVTLRCSPRSGDLSVYWYQQSLDQGLQFLIQYYNGEERAKGNILERFSAQQFPDLHSELNLSSLELGDSALYFCASSGHANYGYTFGSGTRLTVV.

This clonotype has a handful of counts. The J gene is TRBJ1-1, the V gene TRBV20-1; 11 bases match TRBD1. This CDR3 is 14 amino acids long. Trimming removed 3 bases from V and 4 bases from J; junction bases left unmatched: 4. Germline CDR1 and CDR2: DFQATT and SNEGSKA (reference sequence). In nucleotides, the CDR3 is TGCAGTGCTAGGCCCGGGACAGGGGGCACTGAAGCTTTCTTT. Translated: CSARPGTGGTEAFF.

This clonotype was recorded a few times. The chain has TRBV7-2 and TRBJ2-3, with a tentative D call TRBD2 (6 bases). V lost 1 base, J lost 2 bases, and 10 bases lay in between. Germline values: CDR1 SGHTA, CDR2 FQGNSA. The CDR3 contains 15 residues. CDR3 coding DNA: TGTGCCAGCAGCTTAGGGCCGGGGGTCACAGATACGCAGTATTTT. Its protein is CASSLGPGVTDTQYF.